A single sample gave rise to the 10 T cell receptor beta chains below, sequenced in a study of T-cell reconstitution after alpha-beta-depleted transplantation in children. TCRbeta library construction was performed incorporating unique molecular identifiers. A single record per CDR3 protein comes from TCRdb applying MiXCR to the PCR reads. The table shows about 580,000 distinct CDR3 sequences, with more than 20% occurring only once. The sample here was PBMCs, taken before TCRalphabeta/CD19-depleted stem cell transplant. Receptor source: a boy under three years old with Wiskott-Aldrich syndrome, due to receive a stem cell transplant.

The chain uses TRBV11-2 and TRBJ2-1; TRBD2 agrees at 10 bases. This CDR3 is 17 amino acids long. V shed 0 bases, J shed 6 bases, and the junction held 8 bases outside the gene matches. The V gene's germline CDR1 is SGHAT and CDR2 FQNNGV. The chain's CDR3 is CASSLDLASGRINEQFF. CDR3 in DNA: TGTGCCAGCAGCTTAGATTTGGCTAGCGGGAGAATCAATGAGCAGTTCTTC.

The chain couples TRBV5-1 to TRBJ2-2; 8 nucleotides align to TRBD1. V gave up 4 bases and J gave up 4 bases; unmatched junction bases: 6. This CDR3 region has 15 residues. Per the germline V gene, CDR1 is SGHRS and CDR2 is YFSETQ. CDR3 amino acids: CASSGGTGVTGELFF. The DNA for the CDR3 is TGCGCCAGCAGCGGAGGGACAGGCGTCACCGGGGAGCTGTTTTTT.

This clonotype was picked up a small number of times. The chain combines TRBV25-1 with TRBJ2-3, with TRBD1 matching 9 bases. The V and J ends lost 1 base and 4 bases, in that order; junction bases with no gene match: 3. Germline loops: CDR1 MGHDK, CDR2 SYGVNS. The CDR3 runs 15 residues. CDR3 region: CASSELGQGSDTQYF. In DNA form, the CDR3 reads TGTGCCAGCAGTGAATTGGGACAGGGCTCAGATACGCAGTATTTT.

This clonotype was seen a handful of times. This chain joins TRBV7-8 and TRBJ2-2; TRBD2 agrees at 13 bases. Germline values: CDR1 SGHVS, CDR2 FQNEAQ. V dropped 5 bases and J dropped 4; count of bases not matched to a gene: 7. This CDR3 is 17 amino acids long. The CDR3 nucleotides are TGTGCCAGCAGCCCTCCGGGACTAGCGGGAACCACCGGGGAGCTGTTTTTT. Protein sequence: CASSPPGLAGTTGELFF.

V usage is TRBV12-3 or TRBV12-4 and J usage is TRBJ2-7, with 7 bases aligning to TRBD1. The CDR3 has 14 residues. The V gene end was trimmed by 5 bases and the J gene end by 3 bases; junction bases not matched to a gene: 7. The CDR3 loop is CASSGDRVVYEQYF. Written as DNA, the CDR3 is TGTGCCAGCAGTGGTGACAGGGTCGTCTACGAGCAGTACTTC.

The chain links TRBV6-5 to TRBJ2-7, with D tentatively TRBD2 (6 bases). Germline lookup yields CDR1 MNHEY and CDR2 SVGAGI. The CDR3 spans 15 residues. With 2 bases removed from V and 2 bases from J, the gap between germline ends came to 13 bases. DNA for the CDR3: TGTGCCAGCAGTTACGGGAGCGGGCGCACCTACGAGCAGTACTTC. Protein product: CASSYGSGRTYEQYF.

This clonotype has only one observation. The V call is TRBV3-1, the J call TRBJ2-7; D remains ambiguous. CDR3 size: 14 residues. The V end was cut by 4 bases, the J end by 4 bases, with 14 bases between. Germline V lookup: CDR1 LGHDT, CDR2 YNNKEL (reference sequence). DNA of the CDR3: TGTGCCAGCAGCCCTGGAGTTCCTCTTTACGAGCAGTACTTC. Translating it yields CASSPGVPLYEQYF.

This clonotype was detected only a few times. The J gene is TRBJ2-7, the V gene TRBV20-1, with D tentatively TRBD2 (5 bases). Germline-derived CDR1 and CDR2 are DFQATT and SNEGSKA (reference sequence). The CDR3 covers 13 residues. Trimming left V 5 bases short and J 2 bases short, with 13 bases between. The DNA for the CDR3 is TGCAGTGCTCCCCGACTAAACCCCTACGAGCAGTACTTC. This gives the protein CSAPRLNPYEQYF.

In its sample, this clonotype was seen a few times. This chain joins TRBV19 and TRBJ2-2; D is uncertain. The CDR3 consists of 15 residues. Germline CDR1 is LNHDA and CDR2 is SQIVND (reference sequence). Trimming cost V 2 bases and J 2 bases, with 9 bases left between them. The CDR3 loop is CASSILGKNTGELFF. The CDR3 region has the DNA TGTGCCAGTAGTATACTCGGCAAAAACACCGGGGAGCTGTTTTTT.

The J gene is TRBJ2-1, the V gene TRBV12-3 or TRBV12-4, with D possibly being TRBD1 (7 bases). The CDR3 loop spans 16 amino acids. Between the trimmed V and J ends, which lost 4 bases and 1 base, there was a span of 14 bases. Written as DNA, the CDR3 is TGTGCCAGCAGTTGGACCAGGGGGGAATCCTACAATGAGCAGTTCTTC. Its translation: CASSWTRGESYNEQFF.